This T cell receptor beta chain stems from a study of T cell responses to AZD1222 COVID-19 vaccine. Broader study findings: Only a handful of AZD1222 recipients were seropositive at baseline.

A word on this clone: Its antigen is still unknown.

The CDR3 consists of 12 residues. Trimming removed 5 bases from V and 7 bases from J; junction bases left unmatched: 4. Germline CDR1 reads SQVTM; CDR2 reads ANQGSEA. Sequenced by immunoSEQ multiplex PCR; TCRdb stores in-frame clones only, minus some. The sample consists of 100,000 to 130,000 clones, 70% to 90% of them appearing once. The source material was peripheral blood, sampled on day 0 of AZD1222 vaccination. This sequence originates from an adult in good health. V usage is TRBV29-1 and J usage is TRBJ2-1, with 8 bases identical to TRBD1. The CDR3, as DNA: TGCAGCGTTATAACAGGGGGGAATGAGCAGTTCTTC. The encoded protein is CSVITGGNEQFF.